This paragraph covers one TCR beta chain sequence. The antigen remains undetermined. This sample stems from a study of blood T cells in healthy people across ages. Study-level findings and limits: Unsorted PBMCs prevented conclusive naive versus antigen-experienced comparison.

The use of a sample-barcoded 5' primer and a J-beta primer mix characterized a second PCR of about 7 to 12 cycles. TCRdb fed the 5' RACE reads into MiXCR, producing one record per CDR3 protein. The sample holds 650,000 or so distinct CDR3 sequences, 52% seen once. Per-sample yields of isolated PBMCs were at least 6.5 million. Trimming cost V 8 bases and J 10 bases; bases outside gene matches: 7. The germline V gene encodes CDR1 MNHNY and CDR2 SVGAGI (reference sequence). This CDR3 has 11 residues. The receptor was isolated from a woman of 80 years or more in good health. The chain recombines TRBV6-6 with TRBJ2-7; 8 positions agree with TRBD2. The sample was blood. CDR3 residues: CASHRGGDQYF. In DNA form, the CDR3 reads TGTGCCAGCCACCGGGGGGGTGATCAGTACTTC.